Sequencing of this T cell receptor beta chain was carried out in a study of regulatory T cells in long-lasting Graves disease. Arm-PCR of CDR3 regions and iRepertoire HTBI primers were the basis on which TCR beta libraries were built. TCRdb called the multiplex PCR reads again in MiXCR, with one record for every CDR3 protein. Here the sample spans a few hundred thousand distinct CDR3 sequences, roughly 10% being singletons. V lost 3 bases and J lost 3, with 12 bases in between. Germline CDR1 and CDR2: LGHNT and FRNRAP. The CDR3 is made up of 15 amino acids. This clonotype turned up a few times. Noted time point: newly diagnosed GD, antithyroid drugs for less than 3 months. PBMC RNA was the source of the TCR library. These same data were also listed under a study on T cells in Graves' hyperthyroidism and ophthalmopathy. That work contributes: HTBI primers were employed in a first-round RT-PCR of the TCR CDR3.

The source of this sequence is a young woman with Graves disease. The V call is TRBV12-5, the J call TRBJ1-5; D is possibly TRBD1 (6 bases). The sample in question was peripheral blood mononuclear cells (PBMCs), obtained at new diagnosis, from a patient treated with antithyroid drugs. The CDR3 sequence is CASGLIDRINQPQHF. The DNA of the CDR3 is TGTGCTAGTGGTTTAATCGACAGGATCAATCAGCCCCAGCATTTT.